Below, 20 T cell receptor beta chains from the same sample are listed, as sequenced in a study of Ad26.COV2.S vaccination and SARS-CoV-2 variants. This table comes from immunoSEQ multiplex PCR, and its TCRdb copy is limited to in-frame clones, with some not included. The sample contains roughly 350,000 clones, around 89% of which appear only once. Documented treatment: roughly 19 received Ad26.COV2.S at low or high dose, single or two shots; 5 received placebo; per-sample allocation not given. The samples date from day 63 after the first vaccine or placebo injection. This specimen consisted of peripheral blood, obtained in a trial of Ad26.COV2.S vaccine versus placebo. The receptor set was obtained from a person aged 18 to 65 who received the Ad26.COV2.S COVID-19 vaccine or a placebo.

The gene calls are TRBV6-5 and TRBJ1-4, with D possibly TRBD1 on 5 matching bases. CDR3 length equals 14 residues. Germline CDR1 reads MNHEY; CDR2 reads SVGAGI. V was pared by 6 bases and J by 5 bases, with 13 bases between. CDR3 sequence: CASRRRQSNEKLFF. The CDR3 coding sequence is TGTGCCAGCAGGAGGAGACAGTCGAATGAAAAACTGTTTTTT.

This chain connects TRBV5-1 to TRBJ2-3; TRBD2 is a possible D gene (6 bases). The CDR3 is 15 residues long. CDR1 SGHRS and CDR2 YFSETQ come from the germline V gene. Trimming removed 2 bases from V and 1 base from J, with 11 bases in between. CDR3 amino acids: CASSFGGVGTDTQYF. The DNA for the CDR3 is TGCGCCAGCAGCTTCGGCGGGGTGGGCACAGATACGCAGTATTTT.

This clone was seen just once. The CDR3 bases are TGCGCCAGCAGCTTAGGGCCTGGCACAGATACGCAGTATTTT. Translated, it gives CASSLGPGTDTQYF. The chain employs TRBV5-1 and TRBJ2-3; D is ambiguous. Germline CDR1 SGHRS, CDR2 YFSETQ. Between the trimmed V and J ends, which lost 2 bases and 1 base, there was a span of 8 bases. This CDR3 has 14 residues.

The chain joins TRBV6-2 or TRBV6-3 to TRBJ2-1; D assignment may be TRBD1 or TRBD2 (5 bases each). V lost 5 bases to trimming and J lost 5 bases, with 16 bases between them. Germline V gene sequence: CDR1 MNHEY, CDR2 SVGEGT. The CDR3 loop spans 15 amino acids. This chain's CDR3 is CASSPTWDDDNEQFF. In nucleotides, the CDR3 is TGTGCCAGCAGTCCCACATGGGACGACGACAATGAGCAGTTCTTC.

This chain connects TRBV7-8 to TRBJ1-5; 9 bases fit TRBD1. The V gene end was trimmed by 5 bases and the J gene end by 3 bases; junction bases not matched to a gene: 5. The CDR3 is 15 residues long. Germline values: CDR1 SGHVS, CDR2 FQNEAQ. CDR3 sequence (DNA): TGTGCCAGCAGCCTCGGGACAGGGAACAATCAGCCCCAGCATTTT. Amino acid sequence: CASSLGTGNNQPQHF.

The chain is built from TRBV11-2 and TRBJ2-7; D is possibly TRBD1 or TRBD2 (6 bases each). Trimming took off 4 bases at V and 3 bases at J, with 16 bases between the two ends. Germline loops: CDR1 SGHAT, CDR2 FQNNGV. The CDR3 has 15 amino acids. Here the CDR3 DNA reads TGTGCCAGCAGCTCGTACGGAGGGGGGAGCTACGAGCAGTACTTC. Translated, it gives CASSSYGGGSYEQYF.

The J gene is TRBJ1-1, the V gene TRBV11-1; a weak D match, TRBD1 (6 bases). The CDR3 runs 14 residues. In germline, CDR1 is SGHAT, CDR2 FQDESV (reference sequence). Trimming removed 3 bases at V and 0 bases at J, with 8 bases between. The CDR3 region is CASSFRGLNTEAFF. The CDR3 coding sequence is TGTGCCAGCAGCTTTCGGGGGCTGAACACTGAAGCTTTCTTT.

The chain carries TRBV19 and TRBJ2-1; D is unclear. From germline, CDR1 is LNHDA and CDR2 SQIVND (reference sequence). Trimming left V 4 bases short and J 1 base short, with 11 bases between. The CDR3 sequence is 15 residues long. The CDR3 region is CASSNRANSYNEQFF. The CDR3 DNA sequence: TGTGCCAGTAGTAACCGGGCCAATTCCTACAATGAGCAGTTCTTC. Using reference TRBV19 and TRBJ2-1 for the parts outside the CDR3, the full variable domain is DGGITQSPKYLFRKEGQNVTLSCEQNLNHDAMYWYRQDPGQGLRLIYYSQIVNDFQKGDIAEGYSVSREKKESFPLTVTSAQKNPTAFYLCASSNRANSYNEQFFGPGTRLTVL.

The rearrangement joins TRBV6-2 or TRBV6-3 to TRBJ1-5; TRBD1 agrees at 9 bases. The CDR3 is 15 amino acids. Germline V gene sequence: CDR1 MNHEY, CDR2 SVGEGT. Trimming cost V 2 bases and J 4 bases; bases outside gene matches: 3. This CDR3 is CASSYTGGLNQPQHF. The CDR3 coding sequence is TGTGCCAGCAGTTACACAGGGGGCTTGAATCAGCCCCAGCATTTT.

This sequence joins TRBV9 and TRBJ2-2; 9 nucleotides match TRBD1. Germline loops: CDR1 SGDLS, CDR2 YYNGEE. V shed 3 bases, J shed 6 bases, and the junction held 6 bases outside the gene matches. The CDR3 extends over 15 amino acids. The CDR3: CASSAGTGSAGELFF. The DNA for the CDR3 is TGTGCCAGCAGCGCCGGGACAGGGTCCGCCGGGGAGCTGTTTTTT.

V gene TRBV10-2 combines with J gene TRBJ2-1, with 9 bases fitting TRBD2. The CDR3 has 15 residues. In germline, CDR1 is WSHSY, CDR2 SAAADI. Unmatched junction bases numbered 7, after V lost 6 bases and J lost 4 bases. CDR3 protein: CASRSTTSGYNEQFF. The CDR3 DNA follows: TGCGCCAGCAGATCAACGACTAGCGGTTACAATGAGCAGTTCTTC.

This chain uses TRBV9 with TRBJ2-1; TRBD2 aligns across 9 bases. The CDR3 has 16 amino acids. V lost 1 base, J lost 9 bases, and 11 bases stayed unmatched. Germline V lookup: CDR1 SGDLS, CDR2 YYNGEE. The CDR3 protein is CASSVTKAGGLGEQFF. The CDR3 DNA reads as TGTGCCAGCAGCGTAACCAAGGCGGGGGGGCTGGGTGAGCAGTTCTTC.

The chain links TRBV18 to TRBJ1-2; 12 nucleotides align to TRBD1. The CDR3 sequence is 15 residues long. Unmatched junction bases numbered 9, after V lost 2 bases and J lost 11 bases. Germline V gene sequence: CDR1 KGHSH, CDR2 LQKENI. CDR3 sequence (DNA): TGTGCCAGCTCACCAACGATGCCGGGACAGGGGGCGTACACCTTC. This translates into CASSPTMPGQGAYTF.

The rearrangement links TRBV13 to TRBJ1-1; D gene ambiguous. In germline, CDR1 is PRHDT, CDR2 FYEKMQ (reference sequence). The CDR3 extends over 14 amino acids. V lost 3 bases to trimming and J lost 0 bases, with 8 bases between them. CDR3 nucleotides: TGTGCCAGCAGCTTTGTGGTTGTGAACACTGAAGCTTTCTTT. It is translated as CASSFVVVNTEAFF.

The V gene is TRBV29-1, the J gene TRBJ2-3, with D tentatively TRBD2 (5 bases). Germline CDR1 reads SQVTM; CDR2 reads ANQGSEA. V dropped 7 bases and J dropped 8 bases, with 19 bases sitting between them. This CDR3 comprises 13 residues. In DNA form, the CDR3 reads TGCAGCGGCCAAAGCGTCAGCGGCCTTACGCAGTATTTT. This translates into CSGQSVSGLTQYF.

The chain employs TRBV7-8 and TRBJ2-1, with 13 bases that match TRBD2. The J segment lost 6 bases and the V segment lost 8 bases, leaving 10 bases of the junction unmatched. Per germline, CDR1 SGHVS and CDR2 FQNEAQ. This CDR3 region has 16 residues. CDR3 amino acids: CASGPRLAGGGNEQFF. CDR3 nucleotide sequence: TGTGCCAGCGGCCCCCGACTAGCGGGAGGTGGCAATGAGCAGTTCTTC.

V gene TRBV6-5 combines with J gene TRBJ2-3, with 7 bases fitting TRBD1. CDR3 length: 14 residues. Germline V gives CDR1 MNHEY, CDR2 SVGAGI. The trim removed 1 base at V and 4 bases at J, leaving 2 bases unmatched. CDR3 nucleotides: TGTGCCAGCAGTTACTGGGACAGCTCAGATACGCAGTATTTT. This codes for CASSYWDSSDTQYF.

This clone showed up just once. The chain links TRBV19 to TRBJ2-6; D remains ambiguous. The CDR3 totals 15 residues. Germline V CDR1 and CDR2: LNHDA, SQIVND (reference sequence). Trimming took 7 bases from V and 0 from J, leaving 10 bases between them. The CDR3 nucleotides read TGTGCCAGTACCCCCCTCCTCTCTGGGGCCAACGTCCTGACTTTC. It translates to CASTPLLSGANVLTF. Complete variable domain (other parts from reference TRBV19 and TRBJ2-6): DGGITQSPKYLFRKEGQNVTLSCEQNLNHDAMYWYRQDPGQGLRLIYYSQIVNDFQKGDIAEGYSVSREKKESFPLTVTSAQKNPTAFYLCASTPLLSGANVLTFGAGSRLTVL.

The chain couples TRBV27 to TRBJ2-7; D might be TRBD1 (5 bases). The V end lost 4 bases, the J end lost 4 bases, and 14 bases lay between the germline ends. The CDR3 has 14 residues. Germline V gene data show CDR1 as MNHEY and CDR2 as SMNVEV (reference sequence). CDR3 nucleotides: TGTGCCAGCAGTTCCCACAGGCAAACATACGAGCAGTACTTC. It specifies CASSSHRQTYEQYF.

Written as DNA, the CDR3 is TGCGCCAGCAGCCAAGATTTACACTACGAGCAGTACTTC. Translating gives CASSQDLHYEQYF. The rearrangement links TRBV4-1 to TRBJ2-7; D remains unclear. With 0 bases removed from V and 3 bases from J, the gap between germline ends came to 6 bases. The CDR3 is 13 amino acids. Germline CDR1 and CDR2: MGHRA and YSYEKL.